The sequence of this TCR beta chain was determined in a study of shared clonotypes between healthy human individuals. Broader study findings: Limitation of the genetic and exposure-history diversity represented came from the few donors.

Profiling relied on immunoSEQ multiplex PCR, and the TCRdb table lists in-frame clones only, not all of them. Of some 1 million clones listed, roughly 75% are singletons. Details on this clone: The antigen is unknown. Different DNA sequences within this sample yield the same CDR3.

The CDR3 sequence is 13 residues long. Germline V gene data show CDR1 as SGHAT and CDR2 as FQNNGV. J gave up 8 bases and V 5 bases, and 3 bases lay outside the gene matches. This receptor was taken from a man younger than 35 in good health. Sequencing was carried out using memory CD4+ T cells sorted from blood. The subset denotes: CD45RA-negative fraction. This chain links TRBV11-2 with TRBJ1-2; 12 bases map to TRBD1. The CDR3 loop is CASSAGTGGGYTF. The CDR3 DNA follows: TGTGCCAGCAGCGCTGGGACAGGGGGCGGCTACACCTTC.